The subject of this entry is one T cell receptor beta chain. Its target is unknown. Trimming cost V 6 bases and J 4 bases, with 18 bases left between them. CDR1 MRHNA and CDR2 SNTAGT come from the germline V gene. CDR3 length: 15 residues. This entry is derived from a study of cytomegalovirus exposure and HLA in healthy donors. Whole-study results and caveats: In presence/absence analyses, roughly uniform sequencing depth across donors was assumed. Judged likely to be a sequencing artifact was a cluster of highly shared sequence variants. In an earlier analysis, most TCR beta V segments were productive about 87% or about 30% of the time.

The PCR was carried out with 60 Vbeta primers and 13 Jbeta primers. Repertoires were generated with immunoSEQ multiplex PCR, while TCRdb's copy carries only in-frame clones and drops some. Found here are about 60,000 clones, more than 70% of them singletons; the top ten hold about 1.5%. This receptor was identified in a man aged 18 to 30 in good health and CMV-seronegative. The rearrangement joins TRBV6-4 to TRBJ1-1; unclear D gene. The specimen was PBMCs. CDR3 in DNA: TGTGCCAGCAGAGAGAGCCCGGGATCGGCCACTGAAGCTTTCTTT. This encodes CASRESPGSATEAFF.